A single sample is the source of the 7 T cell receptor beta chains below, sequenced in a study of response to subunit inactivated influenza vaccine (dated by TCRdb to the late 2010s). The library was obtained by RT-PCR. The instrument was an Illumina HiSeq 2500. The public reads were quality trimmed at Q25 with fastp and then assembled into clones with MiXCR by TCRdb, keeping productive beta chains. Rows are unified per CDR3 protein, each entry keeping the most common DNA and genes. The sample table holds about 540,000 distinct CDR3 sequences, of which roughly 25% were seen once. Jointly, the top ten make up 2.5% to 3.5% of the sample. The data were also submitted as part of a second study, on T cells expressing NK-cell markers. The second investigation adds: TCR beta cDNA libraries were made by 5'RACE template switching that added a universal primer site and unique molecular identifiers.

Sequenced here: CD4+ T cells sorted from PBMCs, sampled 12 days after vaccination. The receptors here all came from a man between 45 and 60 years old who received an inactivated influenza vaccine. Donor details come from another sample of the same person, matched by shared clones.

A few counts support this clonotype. CDR3 nucleotide sequence: TGTGCCAGCAGCTTAGGAGGAGGGGGACGCTGGGAAAAACTGTTTTTT. The encoded protein is CASSLGGGGRWEKLFF. The chain links TRBV7-2 to TRBJ1-4, with D perhaps TRBD1 (6 bases). The germline V and J ends were trimmed by 1 base and 8 bases, with 17 bases remaining between them. Germline loops: CDR1 SGHTA, CDR2 FQGNSA. This CDR3 region has 16 residues. Filled out from reference TRBV7-2 and TRBJ1-4, the complete variable domain reads GAGVSQSPSNKVTEKGKDVELRCDPISGHTALYWYRQSLGQGLEFLIYFQGNSAPDKSGLPSDRFSAERTGGSVSTLTIQRTQQEDSAVYLCASSLGGGGRWEKLFFGSGTQLSVL.

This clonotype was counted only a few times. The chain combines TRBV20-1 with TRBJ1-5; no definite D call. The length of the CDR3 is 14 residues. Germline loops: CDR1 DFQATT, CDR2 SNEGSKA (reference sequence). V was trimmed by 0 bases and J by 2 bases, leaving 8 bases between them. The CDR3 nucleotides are TGCAGTGCTAGAGATCCAGTGGGCAATCAGCCCCAGCATTTT. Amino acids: CSARDPVGNQPQHF.

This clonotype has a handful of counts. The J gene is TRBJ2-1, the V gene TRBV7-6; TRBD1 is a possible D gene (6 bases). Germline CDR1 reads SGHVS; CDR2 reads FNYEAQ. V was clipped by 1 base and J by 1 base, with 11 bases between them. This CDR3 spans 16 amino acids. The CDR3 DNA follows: TGTGCCAGCAGCTTAGGATCGGGACAATCCTACAATGAGCAGTTCTTC. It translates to CASSLGSGQSYNEQFF.

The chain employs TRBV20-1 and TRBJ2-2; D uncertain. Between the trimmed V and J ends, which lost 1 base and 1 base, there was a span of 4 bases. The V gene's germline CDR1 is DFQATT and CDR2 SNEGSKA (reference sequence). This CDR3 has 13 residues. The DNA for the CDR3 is TGCAGTGCTAGAGGCCAGAACACCGGGGAGCTGTTTTTT. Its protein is CSARGQNTGELFF.

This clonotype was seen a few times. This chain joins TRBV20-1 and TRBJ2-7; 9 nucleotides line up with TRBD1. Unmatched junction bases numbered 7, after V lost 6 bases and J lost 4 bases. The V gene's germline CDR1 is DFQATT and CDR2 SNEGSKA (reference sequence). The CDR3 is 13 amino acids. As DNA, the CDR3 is TGCAGTGCCCCCGGGACAGGGCTATACGAGCAGTACTTC. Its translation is CSAPGTGLYEQYF.

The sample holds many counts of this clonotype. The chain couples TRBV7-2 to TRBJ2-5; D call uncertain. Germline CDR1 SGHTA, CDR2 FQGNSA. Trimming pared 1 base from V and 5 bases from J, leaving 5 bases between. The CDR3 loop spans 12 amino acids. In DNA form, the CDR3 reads TGTGCCAGCAGCTTAGACTCGGAGACCCAGTACTTC. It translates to CASSLDSETQYF.

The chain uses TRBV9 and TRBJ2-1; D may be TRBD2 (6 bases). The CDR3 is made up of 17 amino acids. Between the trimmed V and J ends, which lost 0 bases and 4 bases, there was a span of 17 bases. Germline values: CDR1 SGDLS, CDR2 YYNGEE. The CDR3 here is CASSVVGEVIPYNEQFF. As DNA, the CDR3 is TGTGCCAGCAGCGTAGTAGGGGAGGTGATTCCATACAATGAGCAGTTCTTC.